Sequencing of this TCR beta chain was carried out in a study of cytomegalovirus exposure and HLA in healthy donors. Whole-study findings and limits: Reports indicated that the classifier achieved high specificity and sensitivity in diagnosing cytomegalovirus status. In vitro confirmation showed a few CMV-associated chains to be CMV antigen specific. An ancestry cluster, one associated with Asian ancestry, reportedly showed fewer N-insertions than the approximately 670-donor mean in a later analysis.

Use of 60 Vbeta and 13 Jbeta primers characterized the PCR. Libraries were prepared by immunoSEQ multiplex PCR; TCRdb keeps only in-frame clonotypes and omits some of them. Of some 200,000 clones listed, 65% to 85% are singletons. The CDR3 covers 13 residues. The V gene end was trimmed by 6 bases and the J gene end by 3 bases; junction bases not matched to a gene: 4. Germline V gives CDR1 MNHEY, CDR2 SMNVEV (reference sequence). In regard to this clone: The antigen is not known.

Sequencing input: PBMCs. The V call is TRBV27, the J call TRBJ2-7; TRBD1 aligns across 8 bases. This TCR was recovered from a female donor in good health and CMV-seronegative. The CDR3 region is CASSKDRGYEQYF. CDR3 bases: TGTGCCAGCAGCAAAGACAGGGGCTACGAGCAGTACTTC.